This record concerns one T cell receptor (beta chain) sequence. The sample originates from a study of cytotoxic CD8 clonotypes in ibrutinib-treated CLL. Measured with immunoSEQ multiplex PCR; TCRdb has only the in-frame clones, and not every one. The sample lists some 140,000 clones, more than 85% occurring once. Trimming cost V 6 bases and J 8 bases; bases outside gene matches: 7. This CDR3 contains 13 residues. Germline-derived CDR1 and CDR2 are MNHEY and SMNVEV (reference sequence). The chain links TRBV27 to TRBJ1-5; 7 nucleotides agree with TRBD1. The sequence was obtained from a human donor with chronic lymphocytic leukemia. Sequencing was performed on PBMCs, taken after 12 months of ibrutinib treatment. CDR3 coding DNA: TGTGCCAGCAGCCGGGACAGTCCTGAGCCCCAGCATTTT. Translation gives CASSRDSPEPQHF.